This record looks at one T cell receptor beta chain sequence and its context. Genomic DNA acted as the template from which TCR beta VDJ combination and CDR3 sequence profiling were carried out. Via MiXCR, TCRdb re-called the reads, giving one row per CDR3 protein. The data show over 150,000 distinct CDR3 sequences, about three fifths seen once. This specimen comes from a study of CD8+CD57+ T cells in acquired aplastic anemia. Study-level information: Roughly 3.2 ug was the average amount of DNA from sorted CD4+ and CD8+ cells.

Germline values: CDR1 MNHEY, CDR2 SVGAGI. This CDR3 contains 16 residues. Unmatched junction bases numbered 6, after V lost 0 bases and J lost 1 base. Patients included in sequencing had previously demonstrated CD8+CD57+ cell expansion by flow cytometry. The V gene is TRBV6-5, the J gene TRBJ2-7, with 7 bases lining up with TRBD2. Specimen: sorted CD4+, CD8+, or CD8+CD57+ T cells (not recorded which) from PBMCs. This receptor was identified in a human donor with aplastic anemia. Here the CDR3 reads CASSYSAGTISYEQYF. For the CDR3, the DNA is TGTGCCAGCAGTTACTCGGCCGGGACTATTTCCTACGAGCAGTACTTC.